The clone carrying this T cell receptor (beta chain) occurred many times. What it binds is not known. The germline CDR1 and CDR2 sequences are MNHNS and SASEGT. V shed 5 bases and J shed 0 bases, with 14 bases lying between them. The CDR3 length is 17 residues. The CDR3 regions of TCR beta were amplified from RNA transcripts. An initial round of RT-PCR targeting the TCR CDR3 relied on the HTBI primer set. In TCRdb, the multiplex PCR reads were re-called with MiXCR into one record per CDR3 protein. The data hold 250,000 to 300,000 distinct CDR3 sequences, with approximately 17% observed a single time. The data belong to a study of T cells in Graves' hyperthyroidism and ophthalmopathy. Findings and caveats of the study: The model made its ophthalmopathy prediction, and onset followed a median around 6.9 months later. Most thyroid clonotypes with frequency above 0.001 were detected in blood.

Clinical symptoms, serum thyroxine and TRAb, thyroid ultrasound and orbital computed tomography together formed the diagnostic basis. The authors obtained PBMCs from 9 to 10 ml of fresh peripheral blood. The receptor's source is a woman in her sixties with Graves' ophthalmopathy. The sample comprised blood. This chain uses TRBV6-1 with TRBJ1-6; D call uncertain. CDR3 sequence reads: CASSYRVYGSYNSPLHF. CDR3 DNA sequence: TGTGCCAGCAGTTATCGGGTGTACGGCTCCTATAATTCACCCCTCCACTTT.